The rows below give T cell receptor beta chains drawn from one sample of a study of blood T cell repertoires in COVID-19. Profiled with immunoSEQ multiplex PCR; TCRdb holds only in-frame clones, not every one. The data contain approximately 210,000 clones, about 87% of them singletons. Sequencing used peripheral blood. Receptor source: a man between 65 and 85 years old with acute or convalescent COVID-19. The CDR3 runs from the conserved cysteine through the conserved F or W. D genes are given only for firm matches. For some rows the clone size is stated as once, few or many, or as a class when expanded; others skip it.

NA,TRBJ1-6,few,TRBV18,TGTGCCAGCTCACTGGGTTTCGGAGATTCACCCCTCCACTTT,CASSLGFGDSPLHF
NA,TRBJ2-7,NA,TRBV12-3/TRBV12-4,TGTGCCAGCAGTAAGACAGACTCCTACGAGCAGTACTTC,CASSKTDSYEQYF
NA,TRBJ2-7,NA,TRBV5-4,TGTGCCAGCAGCTTGGAGACGGGGGAGCAGTACTTC,CASSLETGEQYF
TRBD2,TRBJ2-7,NA,TRBV19,TGTGCCAGTAGTCTCATAGCGGGAGGGCCCTACGAGCAGTACTTC,CASSLIAGGPYEQYF
TRBD1,TRBJ1-1,NA,TRBV5-6,TGTGCCAGCAGCTGGGGACAGGGTGGGGTAGGAGCTTTCTTT,CASSWGQGGVGAFF
NA,TRBJ1-3,NA,TRBV6-5,TGTGCCAGTCTAAACCAAAACACCATATATTTT,CASLNQNTIYF
TRBD1,TRBJ1-3,NA,TRBV7-2,TGTGCCAGCAGCTCTGGCGACAGGGAGTTGATAAACACCATATATTTT,CASSSGDRELINTIYF
NA,TRBJ2-7,NA,TRBV28,TGTGCCAGCAGTTGGGGGGCCTACGAGCAGTACTTC,CASSWGAYEQYF
NA,TRBJ2-2,NA,TRBV6-2/TRBV6-3,TGTGCCAGCAGTTTAGGGAGACACACCGGGGAGCTGTTTTTT,CASSLGRHTGELFF
TRBD1,TRBJ2-6,few,TRBV19,TGTGCCAGTAGAACGGGACAGGAAGCGCCTGGGGCCAACGTCCTGACTTTC,CASRTGQEAPGANVLTF